These 18 T cell receptor beta chains originate from one sample sequenced in a study of T-cell reconstitution after alpha-beta-depleted transplantation in children. Library preparation (for TCRbeta) was performed with unique molecular identifiers. TCRdb processed the PCR reads anew with MiXCR; each CDR3 protein has one entry. The sample yields around 250,000 distinct CDR3 sequences, roughly a quarter seen once. Sequencing was performed on PBMCs, taken before TCRalphabeta/CD19-depleted stem cell transplant. The receptors were gathered from a girl aged 2 to 9 with Fanconi anemia, due to receive a stem cell transplant.

This sequence joins TRBV7-4 and TRBJ2-3; TRBD2 aligns across 7 bases. V gave up 0 bases and J gave up 1 base; unmatched junction bases: 7. Germline V gene data show CDR1 as SGHVT and CDR2 as SQSDAQ. The CDR3 has 17 amino acids. The CDR3, as DNA: TGTGCCAGCAGCTTAGCTCCCACTAGCGCCCGCACAGATACGCAGTATTTT. Encoded protein: CASSLAPTSARTDTQYF.

Ten or more counts support this clonotype. The DNA of the CDR3 is TGTGCCAGCAGCCAAGAGGCTAGGACTAATGAGCAGTTCTTC. Amino acids: CASSQEARTNEQFF. The chain has TRBV4-2 and TRBJ2-1; D may be TRBD2 (5 bases). From germline, CDR1 is LGHNA and CDR2 YNFKEQ. The CDR3 extends over 14 amino acids. V lost 0 bases to trimming and J lost 7 bases, with 10 bases between them.

CDR3 nucleotide sequence: TGCAGCGTTGAAGCGGAACTGGGATACGAGCAGTACTTC. Protein sequence: CSVEAELGYEQYF. This sequence joins TRBV29-1 and TRBJ2-7; no definite D call. V lost 1 base to trimming and J lost 4 bases, with 11 bases between them. Germline V CDR1 and CDR2: SQVTM, ANQGSEA. This CDR3 is built from 13 residues.

This clonotype was seen just once. The V call is TRBV7-2, the J call TRBJ2-3, with a possible D match to TRBD2 (5 bases). The V gene lost 2 bases and the J gene lost 2 bases, with 8 bases spanning the gap. This CDR3 contains 14 residues. From germline, CDR1 is SGHTA and CDR2 FQGNSA. The CDR3: CASSLRLSTDTQYF. The CDR3 nucleotides are TGTGCCAGCAGCTTACGACTATCCACAGATACGCAGTATTTT.

There are many counts of this clonotype. The V gene is TRBV7-3, the J gene TRBJ2-2; perhaps TRBD2 as D (6 bases). V lost 0 bases and J 5 bases, leaving 16 bases between the germline ends. This CDR3 is 17 amino acids long. The germline V gene encodes CDR1 SGHTA and CDR2 FQGTGA. CDR3: CASSLTTGAPVTGELFF. CDR3 coding DNA: TGTGCCAGCAGCTTAACTACGGGAGCCCCAGTTACCGGGGAGCTGTTTTTT.

This clonotype was observed at least ten times. The CDR3 region is CSHNYGYTF. CDR3 nucleotides: TGCAGCCATAACTATGGCTACACCTTC. The chain employs TRBV29-1 and TRBJ1-2; no reliable D call. The V gene lost 8 bases and the J gene lost 1 base, with 2 bases spanning the gap. Per germline, CDR1 SQVTM and CDR2 ANQGSEA. The CDR3 length is 9 residues. Combining the CDR3 with reference TRBV29-1 and TRBJ1-2 gives the whole variable domain SAVISQKPSRDICQRGTSLTIQCQVDSQVTMMFWYRQQPGQSLTLIATANQGSEATYESGFVIDKFPISRPNLTFSTLTVSNMSPEDSSIYLCSHNYGYTFGSGTRLTVV.

This clonotype was counted ten times or more. This chain joins TRBV5-1 and TRBJ2-3, with 7 nucleotides matching TRBD2. Trimming took 0 bases from V and 3 from J; bases not matched to a gene: 4. Germline CDR1 SGHRS, CDR2 YFSETQ. The CDR3 loop spans 15 amino acids. In DNA form, the CDR3 reads TGCGCCAGCAGCTTGGCGGTAGCGGGTACAGATACGCAGTATTTT. Amino acids: CASSLAVAGTDTQYF. Full variable domain (outside the CDR3, taken from reference TRBV5-1 and TRBJ2-3): KAGVTQTPRYLIKTRGQQVTLSCSPISGHRSVSWYQQTPGQGLQFLFEYFSETQRNKGNFPGRFSGRQFSNSRSEMNVSTLELGDSALYLCASSLAVAGTDTQYFGPGTRLTVL.

A few counts support this clonotype. The chain couples TRBV7-9 to TRBJ2-7; 8 nucleotides line up with TRBD1. Losses at the gene ends were 3 bases for V and 4 bases for J; bases not matched to a gene: 11. This CDR3 contains 16 residues. Looked up from germline, CDR1 is SEHNR and CDR2 is FQNEAQ (reference sequence). Here the CDR3 DNA reads TGTGCCAGCAGCTTTCCGACAGGGGTTGATTCGTACGAGCAGTACTTC. Protein sequence: CASSFPTGVDSYEQYF.

The genes are TRBV29-1 and TRBJ2-7, with 9 bases fitting TRBD1. J lost 2 bases, V lost 2 bases, and 19 bases had no gene match. This CDR3 region has 19 residues. Germline assignment: CDR1 SQVTM and CDR2 ANQGSEA. DNA of the CDR3: TGCAGCGTTGAAAGCCCATCCGGGACAGGGAAGGATAGGGCCTACGAGCAGTACTTC. Protein sequence: CSVESPSGTGKDRAYEQYF.

This clonotype showed up many times. The chain carries TRBV29-1 and TRBJ1-2; D not resolved. The CDR3 is made up of 12 amino acids. Trimming removed 4 bases from V and 1 base from J, with 7 bases in between. CDR1 and CDR2 (germline): SQVTM, ANQGSEA. The CDR3 reads CSVVGDNYGYTF. The CDR3 DNA sequence: TGCAGCGTTGTAGGCGATAACTATGGCTACACCTTC.

In this sample, this clonotype turned up many times. V is TRBV20-1 and J is TRBJ1-5; D perhaps matches TRBD1 (6 bases). Per germline, CDR1 DFQATT and CDR2 SNEGSKA (reference sequence). Trimming took 3 bases from V and 5 from J, leaving 11 bases between them. The CDR3 has 13 amino acids. The CDR3 loop reads CSASGEGDQPQHF. CDR3 bases: TGCAGTGCTAGTGGAGAGGGGGATCAGCCCCAGCATTTT.

The genes are TRBV9 and TRBJ2-2, with TRBD1 as a possible D gene (6 bases). The V end lost 5 bases, the J end lost 7 bases, and 9 bases lay between the germline ends. The CDR3 has 12 residues. CDR1 is SGDLS, CDR2 YYNGEE, per germline. Here the CDR3 reads CASRGAYGELFF. CDR3 bases: TGTGCCAGCAGGGGGGCATACGGGGAGCTGTTTTTT.

Notes on this clonotype: Since a much larger clone is just one base distant, this may be a read error. The rearrangement links TRBV7-2 to TRBJ2-1, with 7 nucleotides matching TRBD1. This CDR3 has 16 amino acids. The germline V gene encodes CDR1 SGHTA and CDR2 FQGNSA. The CDR3 nucleotides are TGTGCCAGCAGCTTAGAGTACAGGGGAATGGGCAATGGGCAGTTCTTC. It translates to CASSLEYRGMGNGQFF.

This clonotype occurred many times. The rearrangement links TRBV29-1 to TRBJ2-3; D gene unclear. This CDR3 is built from 11 residues. CDR1 and CDR2 (germline): SQVTM, ANQGSEA. Trimming took 4 bases from V and 3 from J, leaving 5 bases between them. The CDR3: CSVGPTDTQYF. The CDR3 DNA reads as TGCAGCGTTGGTCCTACAGATACGCAGTATTTT.

This clonotype was counted between two and nine times. V and J are TRBV6-5 and TRBJ2-1; 11 bases agree with TRBD2. V lost 5 bases and J lost 7; bases outside the gene matches: 10. Germline V gene data show CDR1 as MNHEY and CDR2 as SVGAGI. The CDR3 is made up of 16 amino acids. The CDR3 sequence: CASSLRSGGAWNEQFF. DNA of the CDR3: TGTGCCAGCAGTCTACGTAGCGGGGGGGCCTGGAATGAGCAGTTCTTC.

This clonotype was picked up many times. This chain uses TRBV7-2 with TRBJ2-1; 9 positions match TRBD2. The CDR3 extends over 21 amino acids. Germline assignment: CDR1 SGHTA and CDR2 FQGNSA. Germline trimming cut 3 bases from V and 6 bases from J; bases unmatched to any gene: 24. The CDR3 here is CASSFSTVQAGQLAGTNEQFF. CDR3 in DNA: TGTGCCAGCAGCTTCTCCACGGTACAGGCCGGCCAACTAGCGGGCACCAATGAGCAGTTCTTC. The whole variable domain, filled in from reference TRBV7-2 and TRBJ2-1, reads GAGVSQSPSNKVTEKGKDVELRCDPISGHTALYWYRQSLGQGLEFLIYFQGNSAPDKSGLPSDRFSAERTGGSVSTLTIQRTQQEDSAVYLCASSFSTVQAGQLAGTNEQFFGPGTRLTVL.

This clonotype was recorded at least ten times. V and J are TRBV20-1 and TRBJ2-7; 12 nucleotides align to TRBD2. The CDR3 spans 19 residues. CDR1 DFQATT and CDR2 SNEGSKA come from the germline V gene (reference sequence). The V segment lost 0 bases and the J segment 2 bases; nucleotides outside the gene matches: 14. CDR3 in DNA: TGCAGTGCTAGAGAGGCTAGCGGGAGGGCCATACCGACTCCCTACGAGCAGTACTTC. Translated, it gives CSAREASGRAIPTPYEQYF.

The chain joins TRBV20-1 to TRBJ2-7; possible D gene TRBD1, 5 bases. V was clipped by 6 bases and J by 4 bases, with 19 bases between them. This CDR3 spans 14 amino acids. CDR1 and CDR2 (germline): DFQATT, SNEGSKA (reference sequence). The CDR3 sequence: CSATKDRPLYEQYF. The CDR3 bases are TGCAGTGCCACAAAAGACAGACCACTTTACGAGCAGTACTTC.